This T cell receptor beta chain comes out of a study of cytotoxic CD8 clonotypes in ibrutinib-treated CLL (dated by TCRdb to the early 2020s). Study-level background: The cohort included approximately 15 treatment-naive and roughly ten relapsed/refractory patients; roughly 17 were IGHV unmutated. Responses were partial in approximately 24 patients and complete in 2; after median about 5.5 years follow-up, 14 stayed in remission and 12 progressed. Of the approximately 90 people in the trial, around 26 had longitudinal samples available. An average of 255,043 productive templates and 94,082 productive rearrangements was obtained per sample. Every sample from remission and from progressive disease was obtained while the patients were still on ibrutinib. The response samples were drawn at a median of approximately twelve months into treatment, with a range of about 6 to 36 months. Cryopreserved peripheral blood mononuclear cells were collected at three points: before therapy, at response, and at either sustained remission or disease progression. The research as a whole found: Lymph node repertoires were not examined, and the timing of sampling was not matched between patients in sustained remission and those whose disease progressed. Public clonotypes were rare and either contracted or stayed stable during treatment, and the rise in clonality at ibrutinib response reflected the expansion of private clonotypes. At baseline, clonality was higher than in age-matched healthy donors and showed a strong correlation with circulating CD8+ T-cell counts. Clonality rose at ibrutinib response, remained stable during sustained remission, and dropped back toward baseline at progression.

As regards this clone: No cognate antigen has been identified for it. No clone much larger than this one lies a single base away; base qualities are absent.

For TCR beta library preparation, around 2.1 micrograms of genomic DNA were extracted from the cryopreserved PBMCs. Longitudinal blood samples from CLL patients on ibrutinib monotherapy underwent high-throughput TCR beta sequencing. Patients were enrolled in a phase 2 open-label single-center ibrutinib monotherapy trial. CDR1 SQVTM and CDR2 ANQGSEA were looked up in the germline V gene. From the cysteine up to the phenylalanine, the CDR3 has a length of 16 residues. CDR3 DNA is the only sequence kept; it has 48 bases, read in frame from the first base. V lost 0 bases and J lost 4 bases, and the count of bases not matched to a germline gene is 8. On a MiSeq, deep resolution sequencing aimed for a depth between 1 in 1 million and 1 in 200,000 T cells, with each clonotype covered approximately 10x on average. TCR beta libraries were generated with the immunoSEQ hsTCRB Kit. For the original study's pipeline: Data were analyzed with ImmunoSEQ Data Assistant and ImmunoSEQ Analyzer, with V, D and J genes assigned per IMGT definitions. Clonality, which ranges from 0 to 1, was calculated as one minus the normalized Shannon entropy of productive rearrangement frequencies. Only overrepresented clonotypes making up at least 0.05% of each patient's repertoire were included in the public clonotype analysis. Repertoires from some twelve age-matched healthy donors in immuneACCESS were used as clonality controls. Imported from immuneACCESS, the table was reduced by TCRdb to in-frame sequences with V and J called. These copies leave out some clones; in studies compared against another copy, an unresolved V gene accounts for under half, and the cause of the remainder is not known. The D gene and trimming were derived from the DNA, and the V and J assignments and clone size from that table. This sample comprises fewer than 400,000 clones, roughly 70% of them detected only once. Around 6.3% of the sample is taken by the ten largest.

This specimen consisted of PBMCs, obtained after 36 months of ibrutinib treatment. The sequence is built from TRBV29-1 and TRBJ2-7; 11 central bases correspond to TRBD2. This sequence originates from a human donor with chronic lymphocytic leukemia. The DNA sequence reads TGCAGCGTTGAAGACCCTGGGACTAGCGGCGTTTACGAGCAGTACTTC. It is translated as CSVEDPGTSGVYEQYF.